This T cell receptor (beta chain) is from a study of shared clonotypes between healthy human individuals. Deep level was the assay's run setting. The data were produced by immunoSEQ multiplex PCR, yet TCRdb's version contains in-frame clones alone and is incomplete. The sample lists about 2 million clones, around 96% occurring once. The naive CD8 fraction comprised CD45RO-negative cells positively selected for CCR7 and excluded terminally differentiated effector memory CD45RA+ cells. Germline assignment: CDR1 LGHNA and CDR2 YNFKEQ. The CDR3 is 15 residues long. Trimming removed 1 base at V and 4 bases at J, with 14 bases between.

The chain couples TRBV4-2 to TRBJ2-7; D not resolved. The clonotype comes from a man aged 18 to 29 in good health. The sequenced sample consisted of naive CD8+ T cells sorted from blood. Here the CDR3 reads CASSQGDNSLYEQYF. As DNA, the CDR3 is TGTGCCAGCAGCCAAGGTGACAATAGCCTATACGAGCAGTACTTC.